The rows below give T cell receptor beta chains drawn from one sample of a study of blood T cell repertoires in COVID-19. The table came from immunoSEQ multiplex PCR; TCRdb's copy has only in-frame clones and leaves some out. Here the sample spans around 140,000 clones, 84% being singletons. The sample was peripheral blood. The receptors shown here come from a man aged 60 to 75 with active or convalescent COVID-19. CDR3s include the opening cysteine and the closing phenylalanine or tryptophan. Fields, in order: V gene, D gene, clone size, J gene, CDR3 protein, CDR3 DNA. D genes are given only for firm matches. A clone size is listed for some rows: how often the clone was seen (once, few, many), or a class if it is expanded.

TRBV19	TRBD1	-	TRBJ1-4	CASSGGQGIREKLFF	TGTGCCAGTAGTGGGGGACAGGGAATCCGTGAAAAACTGTTTTTT
TRBV19	-	once	TRBJ1-1	CASSRGSGNTEAFF	TGTGCCAGTAGCCGGGGATCTGGGAACACTGAAGCTTTCTTT
TRBV11-2	TRBD1	-	TRBJ2-5	CASSFPTGTGRETQYF	TGTGCCAGCAGCTTCCCAACCGGGACAGGGAGGGAGACCCAGTACTTC
TRBV3-1/TRBV3-2	-	-	TRBJ1-1	CASSQAWGVPTEAFF	TGTGCCAGCAGCCAAGCATGGGGGGTCCCCACTGAAGCTTTCTTT
TRBV4-1	TRBD2	once	TRBJ2-5	CASSPNLAGGTQETQYF	TGCGCCAGCAGCCCGAATCTAGCGGGGGGAACACAAGAGACCCAGTACTTC
TRBV7-9	-	-	TRBJ1-5	CASSSFSQPQHF	TGTGCCAGCAGCTCTTTCTCTCAGCCCCAGCATTTT
TRBV5-1	-	-	TRBJ1-5	CASSLGIYSNQPQHF	TGCGCCAGCAGCTTGGGCATCTATAGCAATCAGCCCCAGCATTTT
TRBV12-2	-	-	TRBJ2-1	CASRLAVLAGDSYNEQFF	TGTGCAAGTCGCTTAGCGGTCCTAGCGGGGGACTCCTACAATGAGCAGTTCTTC
TRBV5-4	-	-	TRBJ2-5	CASSLATGMETQYF	TGTGCCAGCAGCTTGGCCACAGGGATGGAGACCCAGTACTTC
TRBV11-2	-	-	TRBJ1-1	CASSLEPSGNTEAFF	TGTGCCAGCAGCTTAGAGCCTTCGGGGAACACTGAAGCTTTCTTT